The present T cell receptor beta chain was sequenced within a study of T-cell memory formation after mild COVID-19. TCRdb reanalysed the 5' RACE reads using MiXCR and keeps one entry per CDR3 protein. The sample records roughly 480,000 distinct CDR3 sequences, approximately 25% being singletons. General study findings and limits: Some clones that responded turned up in pre-infection memory, which suggests that cross-reactive memory joined in. Contracting CD4+ clones sat mainly in CM and EM; CD8+ in EMRA. A second wave expanding day 15 to 37 was CD4+-biased; contracting clones were balanced.

This clonotype was counted only a few times. The antigen is undetermined. This CDR3 is 14 amino acids long. Germline trimming cut 3 bases from V and 9 bases from J; bases unmatched to any gene: 7. The sample taken for sequencing was PBMCs or a T cell subset sorted from them (not recorded which). This receptor was identified in an adult woman who had mild COVID-19 (a few samples of this study predate the infection). Cell type and time point are not known. The chain uses TRBV12-3 or TRBV12-4 and TRBJ2-1; 8 nucleotides align to TRBD2. CDR3 protein: CASSFSGLGFEQFF. In DNA, the CDR3 is TGTGCCAGCAGTTTTTCGGGACTAGGTTTTGAGCAGTTCTTC.